Listed below are T cell receptor beta chains from one sample, sequenced in a study of blood T cell repertoires in COVID-19. Here immunoSEQ multiplex PCR was the method, and the copy in TCRdb shows in-frame clones only, minus some. The sample shows 120,000 or so clones, around 90% of them seen only once. The specimen was peripheral blood. These receptors all stem from a man aged 50 or older with active COVID-19. The CDR3 runs from the conserved cysteine through the conserved F or W. Clone size is given for some rows only: seen once, a few or many times, or a class if the clone is expanded.

V	size	J	CDR3
TRBV30	-	TRBJ2-4	CAWSPGTTLAKNIQYF
TRBV5-1	-	TRBJ2-7	CASSSDIYLYEQYF
TRBV18	-	TRBJ2-1	CASSPQSPSNEQFF
TRBV3-1/TRBV3-2	-	TRBJ1-3	CASSARTGAYGGNTIYF
TRBV28	-	TRBJ1-4	CASSSGGALNEKLFF
TRBV5-4	-	TRBJ2-7	CASSLDRGQSRYEQYF
TRBV6-5	-	TRBJ1-1	CASSPWTGGFRGAFF
TRBV5-6	few	TRBJ2-5	CASRETSESQETQYF
TRBV29-1	-	TRBJ2-5	CSVVPGAGGLQETQYF
TRBV18	-	TRBJ2-7	CASSPRQASYEQYF
TRBV12-3/TRBV12-4	-	TRBJ1-2	CASSFGGVNGYTF
TRBV2	-	TRBJ2-7	CASSAPGQGVYEQYF
TRBV25-1	-	TRBJ1-1	CASSESLTGTVNTEAFF
TRBV10-2	-	TRBJ2-1	CASSAARTGMNNEQFF
TRBV9	-	TRBJ2-3	CASSLRPGGTLSTDTQYF
TRBV5-1	few	TRBJ1-2	CASSSNRGLDGYTF
TRBV29-1	-	TRBJ1-2	CSVERGSSYGYTF
TRBV19	-	TRBJ2-3	CASTSRGGRSTDTQYF
TRBV7-9	once	TRBJ1-1	CASSPRQGMNTEAFF
TRBV19	-	TRBJ1-5	CASSTNTGTGDTQPQHF
TRBV5-6	-	TRBJ2-7	CASSLVGSGVYEQYF
TRBV5-1	-	TRBJ1-2	CASSLEAGQGYTF
TRBV10-3	once	TRBJ2-2	CAISGAQGINPGELFF
TRBV5-1	-	TRBJ2-1	CASSLRPLASYNEQFF
TRBV6-6	-	TRBJ1-2	CASSGAGDYGYTF
TRBV18	-	TRBJ2-5	CASSPQETQYF
TRBV5-1	-	TRBJ2-2	CASSLTGRNTGELFF
TRBV24-1	-	TRBJ2-1	CATSDVRTGGEFF
TRBV29-1	-	TRBJ1-2	CSVVTGSLNYGYTF
TRBV7-8	-	TRBJ1-1	CASSLGGLVTEAFF
TRBV5-6	-	TRBJ1-4	CASSLYGRGGEKLFF
TRBV4-1	-	TRBJ2-2	CASSQPLKRTGELFF
TRBV13	-	TRBJ1-6	CASSLGRPSSYNSPLHF
TRBV6-2/TRBV6-3	-	TRBJ2-2	CASSYEGVDTGELFF
TRBV7-2	few	TRBJ1-1	CASSQYRDPHPFF
TRBV7-2	-	TRBJ2-3	CASSPMRPQNTDTQYF
TRBV5-1	once	TRBJ1-2	CASSLGQGLYGYTF
TRBV19	-	TRBJ2-6	CASSRGSADNVLTF
TRBV5-1	-	TRBJ2-7	CASSLAKGSSYEQYF
TRBV7-8	-	TRBJ2-5	CASSLGTGHETQYF
TRBV3-1/TRBV3-2	few	TRBJ1-1	CASSETTGLLGSF
TRBV7-9	-	TRBJ1-3	CASSLQGKVNTIYF
TRBV11-2	once	TRBJ2-3	CASTLGLAAPDTQYF
TRBV9	-	TRBJ2-1	CASSVSGSLLGEQFF
TRBV7-2	once	TRBJ1-3	CASSSYLADQLYF
TRBV21-1	-	TRBJ1-2	CASSREGQLYGYTF
TRBV5-1	once	TRBJ2-3	CASSFGIDRTDTQYF
TRBV5-4	-	TRBJ2-2	CASSPRTGNTGELFF